The 18 T cell receptor beta chains in this list originate from one sample, sequenced in a study of T cell changes during pregnancy in multiple sclerosis. The assay was immunoSEQ multiplex PCR, and TCRdb's table has in-frame clones only and misses some. The repertoire includes over 65,000 clones, around 93% of them detected once, and around 1.8% sits in the top ten. Sequenced material: peripheral blood, taken in the first trimester of pregnancy. These TCRs come from a female donor in good health, enrolled as a control in a pregnancy study.

The chain joins TRBV19 to TRBJ1-6; 10 nucleotides agree with TRBD1. V trimming: 8 bases; J trimming: 6 bases; junction bases outside the gene matches: 1. Germline V CDR1 and CDR2: LNHDA, SQIVND (reference sequence). The CDR3 has 13 residues. CDR3 amino acids: CASRDRGNSPLHF. The CDR3 DNA sequence: TGTGCCAGTCGGGACAGGGGTAATTCACCCCTCCACTTT. Full variable domain (missing parts from reference TRBV19 and TRBJ1-6): DGGITQSPKYLFRKEGQNVTLSCEQNLNHDAMYWYRQDPGQGLRLIYYSQIVNDFQKGDIAEGYSVSREKKESFPLTVTSAQKNPTAFYLCASRDRGNSPLHFGNGTRLTVT.

CDR3 nucleotides: TGTGCCAGCAGCCGTATAGTGTCAAACACAGATACGCAGTATTTT. Encoded protein: CASSRIVSNTDTQYF. The chain joins TRBV7-2 to TRBJ2-3; D not resolved. Per the germline V gene, CDR1 is SGHTA and CDR2 is FQGNSA. V was pared by 5 bases and J by 2 bases, with 14 bases between. CDR3 length: 15 amino acids.

The chain is built from TRBV7-9 and TRBJ2-5; maybe TRBD2 (6 bases). V was shortened by 0 bases and J by 3 bases, with 8 bases between the two germline ends. Germline CDR1 reads SEHNR; CDR2 reads FQNEAQ (reference sequence). This CDR3 is built from 14 residues. CDR3 loop: CASSLAEGKETQYF. The CDR3 region has the DNA TGTGCCAGCAGCTTAGCGGAGGGAAAAGAGACCCAGTACTTC.

The chain recombines TRBV7-2 with TRBJ2-2; D is unresolved. Trimming removed 2 bases at V and 1 base at J, with 5 bases between. The CDR3 covers 14 residues. From germline, CDR1 is SGHTA and CDR2 FQGNSA. The CDR3 here is CASSLFRNTGELFF. The CDR3 coding sequence is TGTGCCAGCAGCTTATTCCGGAACACCGGGGAGCTGTTTTTT.

The rearrangement joins TRBV11-2 to TRBJ2-1; unclear D gene. Deletions cut 3 bases from V and 6 bases from J, with 9 bases between. This CDR3 region has 13 residues. Germline loops: CDR1 SGHAT, CDR2 FQNNGV. This chain's CDR3 is CASSFGGINEQFF. The CDR3 DNA reads TGTGCCAGCAGCTTTGGCGGAATCAATGAGCAGTTCTTC. Using reference TRBV11-2 and TRBJ2-1 for the parts outside the CDR3, the full variable domain is EAGVAQSPRYKIIEKRQSVAFWCNPISGHATLYWYQQILGQGPKLLIQFQNNGVVDDSQLPKDRFSAERLKGVDSTLKIQPAKLEDSAVYLCASSFGGINEQFFGPGTRLTVL.

V gene TRBV27 combines with J gene TRBJ1-2; TRBD1 matches 7 bases. Germline V gives CDR1 MNHEY, CDR2 SMNVEV (reference sequence). Losses at the gene ends were 4 bases for V and 6 bases for J; bases not matched to a gene: 8. CDR3 length: 14 amino acids. The CDR3 loop reads CASSYSDRVDGYTF. The CDR3 region has the DNA TGTGCCAGCAGTTACTCCGACAGGGTGGATGGCTACACCTTC.

The CDR3 reads CASSLTGSGNTIYF. CDR3 DNA: TGTGCCAGCAGTTTAACAGGCTCTGGAAACACCATATATTTT. This rearrangement joins TRBV28 to TRBJ1-3; D might be TRBD1 (5 bases). The V end was cut by 2 bases, the J end by 0 bases, with 5 bases between. Germline V CDR1 and CDR2: MDHEN, SYDVKM. The CDR3 contains 14 residues.

The sample holds a few counts of this clone. The chain employs TRBV7-2 and TRBJ2-1; D might be TRBD2 (6 bases). The CDR3 runs 15 residues. Germline V gene data show CDR1 as SGHTA and CDR2 as FQGNSA. Trimming stripped 5 bases from V and 2 bases from J, with 13 bases between. The CDR3 region is CASSGGSGAYNEQFF. The CDR3 DNA sequence: TGTGCCAGCAGCGGGGGTAGCGGTGCCTACAATGAGCAGTTCTTC.

In nucleotides, the CDR3 is TGTGCCAGCTCACCAAAAAACAGCCACTCCTACGAGCAGTACTTC. Translation: CASSPKNSHSYEQYF. The chain recombines TRBV18 with TRBJ2-7; D uncertain. This CDR3 contains 15 residues. Germline CDR1 is KGHSH and CDR2 is LQKENI. The V end was cut by 2 bases, the J end by 0 bases, with 11 bases between.

The V call is TRBV11-1, the J call TRBJ2-1, with D perhaps matching TRBD2 (7 bases). V lost 5 bases and J 6 bases, leaving 14 bases between the germline ends. The CDR3 consists of 14 residues. CDR1 is SGHAT, CDR2 FQDESV, per germline (reference sequence). The CDR3 bases are TGTGCCAGCAGCCCGCTGGGGGGGCCCAATGAGCAGTTCTTC. Translated, it gives CASSPLGGPNEQFF.

The rearrangement uses TRBV5-1 and TRBJ2-7; tentatively, D is TRBD1 (5 bases). In germline, CDR1 is SGHRS, CDR2 YFSETQ. V gave up 3 bases and J gave up 4 bases, with 11 bases separating them. This CDR3 is built from 13 residues. The CDR3 DNA reads as TGCGCCAGCAGCTCACAGGTGGGTTACGAGCAGTACTTC. Its translation: CASSSQVGYEQYF.

The chain carries TRBV7-2 and TRBJ2-2; 7 nucleotides align to TRBD2. From germline, CDR1 is SGHTA and CDR2 FQGNSA. The CDR3 is 16 residues long. Germline trimming cut 5 bases from V and 0 bases from J; bases unmatched to any gene: 6. The CDR3 DNA is TGTGCCAGCAGCCGAAAGCGGGGTGCGAACACCGGGGAGCTGTTTTTT. Its protein product is CASSRKRGANTGELFF.

The genes are TRBV19 and TRBJ1-2, with 9 bases lining up with TRBD1. Germline CDR1 reads LNHDA; CDR2 reads SQIVND (reference sequence). V gave up 3 bases and J gave up 5 bases; unmatched junction bases: 4. The CDR3 is 14 residues long. The CDR3 region has the DNA TGTGCCAGTAGTATCTCGGACAGGGGTTATGGCTACACCTTC. Translating gives CASSISDRGYGYTF.

This clone appeared a few times. This chain links TRBV11-2 with TRBJ1-6; 7 nucleotides line up with TRBD1. V shed 7 bases, J shed 6 bases, and the junction held 9 bases outside the gene matches. CDR3 length equals 15 residues. The germline V gene has CDR1 SGHAT and CDR2 FQNNGV. The CDR3 DNA sequence: TGTGCCAGCATCGACCGGGACAGCCCTAATTCACCCCTCCACTTT. Translation: CASIDRDSPNSPLHF. Complete variable domain (other parts from reference TRBV11-2 and TRBJ1-6): EAGVAQSPRYKIIEKRQSVAFWCNPISGHATLYWYQQILGQGPKLLIQFQNNGVVDDSQLPKDRFSAERLKGVDSTLKIQPAKLEDSAVYLCASIDRDSPNSPLHFGNGTRLTVT.

The chain links TRBV4-3 to TRBJ1-1; no clear D. The CDR3 loop spans 14 amino acids. CDR1 and CDR2 from the germline V gene are LGHNA and YSLEER. V dropped 4 bases and J dropped 3 bases, with 12 bases sitting between them. This chain's CDR3 is CASSPEPRDTEAFF. The CDR3 coding sequence is TGCGCCAGCAGCCCCGAACCCCGGGACACTGAAGCTTTCTTT.

The chain joins TRBV18 to TRBJ2-1, with 10 positions matching TRBD1. Looked up from germline, CDR1 is KGHSH and CDR2 is LQKENI. The CDR3 runs to 15 residues. The V gene end was trimmed by 4 bases and the J gene end by 5 bases; junction bases not matched to a gene: 5. The CDR3 here is CASSQLGQGNNEQFF. CDR3 nucleotide sequence: TGTGCCAGCTCACAATTGGGACAGGGGAACAATGAGCAGTTCTTC.

The gene calls are TRBV5-4 and TRBJ2-7; 9 nucleotides agree with TRBD1. CDR1 and CDR2 from the germline V gene are SGHNT and YYREEE (reference sequence). The CDR3 is made up of 13 amino acids. The trim removed 1 base at V and 5 bases at J, leaving 1 base unmatched. CDR3: CASSLTGGDEQYF. The CDR3 DNA reads as TGTGCCAGCAGCTTGACAGGGGGCGACGAGCAGTACTTC. The variable domain in full, completed from reference TRBV5-4 and TRBJ2-7, reads ETGVTQSPTHLIKTRGQQVTLRCSSQSGHNTVSWYQQALGQGPQFIFQYYREEENGRGNFPPRFSGLQFPNYSSELNVNALELDDSALYLCASSLTGGDEQYFGPGTRLTVT.

The rearrangement links TRBV9 to TRBJ2-2, with 12 bases lining up with TRBD1. CDR3 length: 18 residues. The germline V gene has CDR1 SGDLS and CDR2 YYNGEE. The V and J ends lost 0 bases and 1 base, in that order; junction bases with no gene match: 4. Here the CDR3 reads CASSVGDRGLGNTGELFF. The CDR3 bases are TGTGCCAGCAGCGTAGGGGACAGGGGGCTCGGGAACACCGGGGAGCTGTTTTTT. Looking up the rest from reference TRBV9 and TRBJ2-2 gives the full variable domain: DSGVTQTPKHLITATGQRVTLRCSPRSGDLSVYWYQQSLDQGLQFLIQYYNGEERAKGNILERFSAQQFPDLHSELNLSSLELGDSALYFCASSVGDRGLGNTGELFFGEGSRLTVL.